This TCR beta chain was captured by sequencing in a study of T-cell reconstitution after alpha-beta-depleted transplantation in children. The ends lost 7 bases at V and 3 bases at J; junction bases unmatched: 7. Germline V gives CDR1 SQVTM, CDR2 ANQGSEA. This CDR3 is built from 13 residues. This clonotype was observed many times. The target antigen is unknown. Unique molecular identifiers were built into the TCRbeta library. TCRdb reprocessed the PCR reads via MiXCR and lists one record per CDR3 protein. Of approximately 190,000 distinct CDR3 sequences detected, approximately 8.4% appear once; the ten largest clones hold roughly 35%. Study results and caveats: It was newly produced T cells that mostly accounted for T-cell counts and diversity one year after transplant. In some patients, recipient T cells and intrathymic progenitors surviving conditioning explained high day-60 diversity. It was reported that alpha-beta T cells came from several hundred expanded graft clones (about two months after transplant).

The genes are TRBV29-1 and TRBJ2-5; 8 positions match TRBD1. The sequences come from PBMCs, mostly from graft donor cells, collected 360 days after TCRalphabeta/CD19-depleted stem cell transplant. The sequence came from a male patient aged 2-10 years who had a stem cell transplant for acute myeloid leukemia, so the T cells may come from the graft donor. CDR3 sequence (DNA): TGCAGCGCGCGAAAGGACAGGGAAGAGACCCAGTACTTC. This translates into CSARKDREETQYF.